This is a list of T cell receptor beta chains from one sample in a study of blood T cell repertoires in COVID-19. Sequencing used immunoSEQ multiplex PCR; TCRdb keeps in-frame clones, though not all of them. The sample lists roughly 200,000 clones; approximately 85% were seen once. Specimen: PBMCs or T cells enriched from blood (not recorded which). These TCRs come from a man aged 35-49 years who had recovered from COVID-19. CDR3s include the opening cysteine and the closing phenylalanine or tryptophan. D genes are given only for firm matches. Expanded clones are given a class, and other clones once, few, many or no size at all.

j_gene: TRBJ2-6; d_gene: TRBD1; v_gene: TRBV6-5; abundance: once; len: 15; CDR3aa: CASTVGGAGANVLTF; CDR3nt: TGTGCCAGCACTGTAGGGGGCGCTGGGGCCAACGTCCTGACTTTC
j_gene: TRBJ2-5; d_gene: .; v_gene: TRBV10-2; abundance: .; len: 14; CDR3aa: CATKNLAFQETQYF; CDR3nt: TGCGCCACTAAAAATCTAGCGTTTCAAGAGACCCAGTACTTC
j_gene: TRBJ2-3; d_gene: TRBD1; v_gene: TRBV24-1; abundance: .; len: 16; CDR3aa: CATSVGTASSTDTQYF; CDR3nt: TGTGCCACCAGTGTAGGGACAGCCTCTAGCACAGATACGCAGTATTTT
j_gene: TRBJ2-1; d_gene: .; v_gene: TRBV20-1; abundance: .; len: 11; CDR3aa: CSARDVYEQFF; CDR3nt: TGCAGTGCTAGAGACGTTTATGAGCAGTTCTTC
j_gene: TRBJ1-5; d_gene: TRBD1; v_gene: TRBV6-5; abundance: .; len: 14; CDR3aa: CASEGQASNQPQHF; CDR3nt: TGTGCCAGTGAAGGACAGGCCAGCAATCAGCCCCAGCATTTT
j_gene: TRBJ1-5; d_gene: TRBD1; v_gene: TRBV6-5; abundance: .; len: 13; CDR3aa: CASRDRVGQPQHF; CDR3nt: TGTGCCAGCAGAGACAGGGTGGGACAGCCCCAGCATTTT
j_gene: TRBJ2-1; d_gene: TRBD2; v_gene: TRBV7-9; abundance: .; len: 15; CDR3aa: CASSLDSGRANEQFF; CDR3nt: TGTGCCAGCAGCTTAGATAGCGGGAGGGCCAATGAGCAGTTCTTC
j_gene: TRBJ2-1; d_gene: TRBD2; v_gene: TRBV9; abundance: .; len: 15; CDR3aa: CASSAGTSGTNEQFF; CDR3nt: TGTGCCAGCAGCGCCGGGACTAGCGGGACCAATGAGCAGTTCTTC
j_gene: TRBJ2-7; d_gene: TRBD1; v_gene: TRBV10-1; abundance: few; len: 15; CDR3aa: CASRQGTGGPYEQYF; CDR3nt: TGCGCCAGCAGACAAGGGACAGGCGGACCTTACGAGCAGTACTTC
j_gene: TRBJ2-1; d_gene: .; v_gene: TRBV5-1; abundance: .; len: 14; CDR3aa: CASSHRDTYNEQFF; CDR3nt: TGCGCCAGCAGCCACCGGGACACCTACAATGAGCAGTTCTTC
j_gene: TRBJ1-6; d_gene: .; v_gene: TRBV6-5; abundance: .; len: 13; CDR3aa: CASNTVPDSPLHF; CDR3nt: TGTGCCAGCAATACGGTCCCTGATTCACCCCTCCACTTT
j_gene: TRBJ1-5; d_gene: .; v_gene: TRBV2; abundance: .; len: 14; CDR3aa: CASSDFSENQPQHF; CDR3nt: TGTGCCAGCAGTGATTTCTCTGAGAATCAGCCCCAGCATTTT
j_gene: TRBJ2-2; d_gene: TRBD1; v_gene: TRBV9; abundance: .; len: 17; CDR3aa: CASSAGQGILTRGELFF; CDR3nt: TGTGCCAGCAGCGCCGGACAGGGAATCCTAACGCGCGGGGAGCTGTTTTTT
j_gene: TRBJ2-7; d_gene: TRBD1; v_gene: TRBV27; abundance: .; len: 15; CDR3aa: CASSFTGTGGMVRYF; CDR3nt: TGTGCCAGCAGTTTCACCGGGACAGGGGGCATGGTTAGGTACTTC
j_gene: TRBJ2-7; d_gene: TRBD2; v_gene: TRBV27; abundance: few; len: 15; CDR3aa: CASRAAGGRAYEQYF; CDR3nt: TGTGCCAGCAGGGCCGCCGGCGGGAGGGCCTACGAGCAGTACTTC
j_gene: TRBJ1-5; d_gene: .; v_gene: TRBV4-2; abundance: .; len: 15; CDR3aa: CASSQDTRGDQPQHF; CDR3nt: TGTGCCAGCAGCCAAGACACCCGGGGTGATCAGCCCCAGCATTTT
j_gene: TRBJ1-6; d_gene: TRBD1; v_gene: TRBV3-1/TRBV3-2; abundance: .; len: 17; CDR3aa: CASSLDPGQGFNSPLHF; CDR3nt: TGTGCCAGCAGCCTAGACCCGGGACAGGGATTTAATTCACCCCTCCACTTT
j_gene: TRBJ1-2; d_gene: TRBD1; v_gene: TRBV18; abundance: .; len: 15; CDR3aa: CASSPPGQRPYGYTF; CDR3nt: TGTGCCAGCTCACCACCGGGACAGAGGCCCTATGGCTACACCTTC
j_gene: TRBJ1-6; d_gene: .; v_gene: TRBV7-9; abundance: few; len: 15; CDR3aa: CASSLGRQVNSPLHF; CDR3nt: TGTGCCAGCAGCCTGGGAAGACAGGTTAATTCACCCCTCCACTTT
j_gene: TRBJ1-1; d_gene: .; v_gene: TRBV27; abundance: .; len: 14; CDR3aa: CASTGVGRGTEAFF; CDR3nt: TGTGCCAGCACCGGGGTCGGGAGGGGCACTGAAGCTTTCTTT
j_gene: TRBJ2-5; d_gene: .; v_gene: TRBV6-5; abundance: .; len: 15; CDR3aa: CASSYSRGFGETQYF; CDR3nt: TGTGCCAGCAGTTACTCCAGGGGATTTGGAGAGACCCAGTACTTC
j_gene: TRBJ2-7; d_gene: .; v_gene: TRBV28; abundance: once; len: 16; CDR3aa: CASSSPGRGKSYEQYF; CDR3nt: TGTGCCAGCAGTTCCCCCGGGAGAGGAAAATCCTACGAGCAGTACTTC
j_gene: TRBJ1-2; d_gene: TRBD1; v_gene: TRBV5-4; abundance: .; len: 14; CDR3aa: CASRRQGTNYGYTF; CDR3nt: TGTGCCAGCAGAAGACAGGGAACTAACTATGGCTACACCTTC
j_gene: TRBJ1-6; d_gene: .; v_gene: TRBV7-9; abundance: .; len: 13; CDR3aa: CASSLTDNSPLHF; CDR3nt: TGTGCCAGCAGCTTAACAGATAATTCACCCCTCCACTTT
j_gene: TRBJ2-7; d_gene: .; v_gene: TRBV7-9; abundance: .; len: 13; CDR3aa: CASSPSEGAEQYF; CDR3nt: TGTGCCAGCAGCCCCAGTGAGGGAGCCGAGCAGTACTTC
j_gene: TRBJ1-6; d_gene: .; v_gene: TRBV27; abundance: .; len: 12; CDR3aa: CASKRALDPLHF; CDR3nt: TGTGCCAGCAAGAGGGCATTGGACCCCCTCCACTTT
j_gene: TRBJ2-7; d_gene: .; v_gene: TRBV6-5; abundance: .; len: 12; CDR3aa: CASTAPLYEQYF; CDR3nt: TGTGCCAGCACCGCGCCCCTCTACGAGCAGTACTTC
j_gene: TRBJ2-3; d_gene: .; v_gene: TRBV7-3; abundance: .; len: 14; CDR3aa: CASSLAHYTDTQYF; CDR3nt: TGTGCCAGCAGCTTAGCACATTACACAGATACGCAGTATTTT
j_gene: TRBJ2-6; d_gene: TRBD1; v_gene: TRBV5-8; abundance: .; len: 17; CDR3aa: CASSLDRGVAGANVLTF; CDR3nt: TGTGCCAGCAGCTTGGACAGGGGGGTGGCTGGGGCCAACGTCCTGACTTTC
j_gene: TRBJ2-6; d_gene: .; v_gene: TRBV5-5; abundance: .; len: 17; CDR3aa: CASSQGHFSSGANVLTF; CDR3nt: TGTGCCAGCAGTCAGGGCCATTTTTCCTCTGGGGCCAACGTCCTGACTTTC
j_gene: TRBJ2-7; d_gene: TRBD1; v_gene: TRBV30; abundance: .; len: 13; CDR3aa: CAWSWTGVFEQYF; CDR3nt: TGTGCCTGGAGCTGGACAGGGGTGTTCGAGCAGTACTTC
j_gene: TRBJ1-3; d_gene: TRBD1; v_gene: TRBV18; abundance: once; len: 19; CDR3aa: CASSPLEFTGTGGGNTIYF; CDR3nt: TGTGCCAGCTCACCACTCGAATTCACCGGGACAGGCGGTGGAAACACCATATATTTT
j_gene: TRBJ2-3; d_gene: TRBD1; v_gene: TRBV10-2; abundance: .; len: 17; CDR3aa: CASRRDRGRASTDTQYF; CDR3nt: TGCGCCAGCAGAAGGGACAGGGGGCGGGCTAGCACAGATACGCAGTATTTT
j_gene: TRBJ1-3; d_gene: .; v_gene: TRBV28; abundance: .; len: 15; CDR3aa: CAHGRPPHSGNTIYF; CDR3nt: TGTGCCCATGGGAGGCCCCCTCACTCTGGAAACACCATATATTTT
j_gene: TRBJ2-2; d_gene: TRBD1; v_gene: TRBV19; abundance: .; len: 14; CDR3aa: CASSQRGRSGELFF; CDR3nt: TGTGCCAGTAGTCAAAGGGGGCGGTCCGGGGAGCTGTTTTTT
j_gene: TRBJ2-7; d_gene: .; v_gene: TRBV9; abundance: .; len: 12; CDR3aa: CAIPGADYEQYF; CDR3nt: TGTGCCATCCCAGGGGCAGACTACGAGCAGTACTTC
j_gene: TRBJ1-1; d_gene: .; v_gene: TRBV6-5; abundance: .; len: 10; CDR3aa: CASRIAEAFF; CDR3nt: TGTGCCAGCAGAATAGCTGAAGCTTTCTTT
j_gene: TRBJ2-7; d_gene: .; v_gene: TRBV11-3; abundance: .; len: 15; CDR3aa: CASSPRRDRPYEQYF; CDR3nt: TGTGCCAGCAGCCCTAGGAGGGACCGGCCCTACGAGCAGTACTTC
j_gene: TRBJ1-5; d_gene: .; v_gene: TRBV5-1; abundance: once; len: 14; CDR3aa: CASSLDRDNQPQHF; CDR3nt: TGCGCCAGCAGCTTGGACAGGGACAATCAGCCCCAGCATTTT
j_gene: TRBJ1-2; d_gene: .; v_gene: TRBV29-1; abundance: .; len: 12; CDR3aa: CSVDGQSRGYTF; CDR3nt: TGCAGCGTTGATGGACAGTCCCGGGGCTACACCTTC
j_gene: TRBJ2-7; d_gene: .; v_gene: TRBV30; abundance: .; len: 13; CDR3aa: CAWRGRMTGRVSF; CDR3nt: TGTGCCTGGAGAGGCCGGATGACAGGCAGGGTAAGCTTC
j_gene: TRBJ1-3; d_gene: .; v_gene: TRBV18; abundance: .; len: 14; CDR3aa: CASSPTVSGNTIYF; CDR3nt: TGTGCCAGCTCCCCGACAGTCTCTGGAAACACCATATATTTT
j_gene: TRBJ1-2; d_gene: .; v_gene: TRBV27; abundance: .; len: 14; CDR3aa: CASSFGQGLGGYTF; CDR3nt: TGTGCCAGCAGTTTCGGGCAGGGGTTGGGTGGCTACACCTTC
j_gene: TRBJ2-7; d_gene: TRBD1; v_gene: TRBV18; abundance: once; len: 15; CDR3aa: CASSPTGQGFYEQYF; CDR3nt: TGTGCCAGCTCACCGACGGGACAGGGTTTCTACGAGCAGTACTTC
j_gene: TRBJ1-5; d_gene: .; v_gene: TRBV24-1; abundance: .; len: 12; CDR3aa: CATSDLRGPQHF; CDR3nt: TGTGCCACCAGTGATTTGAGGGGGCCCCAGCATTTT
j_gene: TRBJ1-6; d_gene: TRBD1; v_gene: TRBV9; abundance: .; len: 16; CDR3aa: CASSLDREAYNSPLHF; CDR3nt: TGTGCCAGCAGTCTCGACAGGGAGGCCTATAATTCACCCCTCCACTTT
j_gene: TRBJ2-5; d_gene: TRBD1; v_gene: TRBV3-1/TRBV3-2; abundance: once; len: 19; CDR3aa: CASSQVTPGQGVIGETQYF; CDR3nt: TGTGCCAGCAGCCAAGTTACACCGGGACAGGGGGTAATAGGGGAGACCCAGTACTTC
j_gene: TRBJ2-7; d_gene: TRBD1; v_gene: TRBV28; abundance: .; len: 13; CDR3aa: CASIGTGGYEQYF; CDR3nt: TGTGCCAGCATCGGGACAGGGGGGTACGAGCAGTACTTC
j_gene: TRBJ2-7; d_gene: TRBD2; v_gene: TRBV6-5; abundance: .; len: 12; CDR3aa: CASHLAGHPRVF; CDR3nt: TGTGCCAGCCATCTAGCGGGACATCCGAGGGTTTTC
j_gene: TRBJ2-7; d_gene: .; v_gene: TRBV27; abundance: .; len: 16; CDR3aa: CASSLDVGLGFYEQYF; CDR3nt: TGTGCCAGCAGTTTAGACGTGGGGCTGGGGTTCTACGAGCAGTACTTC
j_gene: TRBJ2-3; d_gene: TRBD2; v_gene: TRBV2; abundance: .; len: 17; CDR3aa: CASSPLAGGPVTDTQYF; CDR3nt: TGTGCCAGCAGCCCCCTAGCGGGGGGGCCGGTGACAGATACGCAGTATTTT
j_gene: TRBJ1-1; d_gene: .; v_gene: TRBV11-2; abundance: .; len: 16; CDR3aa: CASSLEADRVWAEAFF; CDR3nt: TGTGCCAGCAGCTTAGAGGCGGATCGAGTATGGGCTGAAGCTTTCTTT
j_gene: TRBJ1-5; d_gene: .; v_gene: TRBV11-3; abundance: .; len: 16; CDR3aa: CASSLVSRVGNQPQHF; CDR3nt: TGTGCCAGCAGCTTAGTGTCCAGGGTGGGCAATCAGCCCCAGCATTTT